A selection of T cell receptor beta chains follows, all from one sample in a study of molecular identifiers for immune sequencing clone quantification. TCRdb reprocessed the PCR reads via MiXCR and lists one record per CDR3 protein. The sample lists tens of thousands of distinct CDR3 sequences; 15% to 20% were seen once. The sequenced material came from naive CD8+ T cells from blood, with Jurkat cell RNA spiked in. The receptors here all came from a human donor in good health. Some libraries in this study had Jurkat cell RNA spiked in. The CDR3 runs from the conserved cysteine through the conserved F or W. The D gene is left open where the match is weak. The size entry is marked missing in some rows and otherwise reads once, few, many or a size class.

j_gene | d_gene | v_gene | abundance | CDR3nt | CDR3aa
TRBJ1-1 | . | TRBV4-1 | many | TGCGCCAGCAGCCTTTCCGGAGGGCCAGGGTCTTCCACTGAAGCTTTCTTT | CASSLSGGPGSSTEAFF
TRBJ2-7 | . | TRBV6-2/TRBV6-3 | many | TGTGCCAGCAGTTACGGACTACACTACGAGCAGTACTTC | CASSYGLHYEQYF
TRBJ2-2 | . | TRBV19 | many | TGTGCCAGTAGTGTCAGACGGATGAACACCGGGGAGCTGTTTTTT | CASSVRRMNTGELFF
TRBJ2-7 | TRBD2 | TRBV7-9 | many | TGTGCCAGCAGCGGACCCCGGATGCGGGAGGGTCTCGAGCAGTACTTC | CASSGPRMREGLEQYF
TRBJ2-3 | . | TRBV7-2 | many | TGTGCCAGCAGCAAGGTGGGGGGCACAGATACGCAGTATTTT | CASSKVGGTDTQYF
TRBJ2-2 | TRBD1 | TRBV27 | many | TGTGCCAGCAACGTGCAGGGGGCGGTCACCGGGGAGCTGTTTTTT | CASNVQGAVTGELFF
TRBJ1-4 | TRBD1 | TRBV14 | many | TGTGCCAGCAGCCAATCCAGGGGGCGCGGTGAAAAACTGTTTTTT | CASSQSRGRGEKLFF
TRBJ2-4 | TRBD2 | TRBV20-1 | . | TGCAGTGCTAGACCGGGACTAGCGGGAGGGCCCGCCAAAAACATTCAGTACTTC | CSARPGLAGGPAKNIQYF
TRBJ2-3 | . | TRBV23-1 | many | TGCACCAGCAGTCAATCGGAGGGAGATACGCAGTATTTT | CTSSQSEGDTQYF
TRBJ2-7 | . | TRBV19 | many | TGTGCCAGTAGTATTCCCGGAGGGTACGAGCAGTACTTC | CASSIPGGYEQYF
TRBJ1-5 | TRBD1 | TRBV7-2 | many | TGTGCCAGCAGCTTATTTACAGGGGCTTTCCAGCCCCAGCATTTT | CASSLFTGAFQPQHF
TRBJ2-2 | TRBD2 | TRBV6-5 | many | TGTGCCAGCGGTATTGGGGGAGGGACTCTGAACACCGGGGAGCTGTTTTTT | CASGIGGGTLNTGELFF
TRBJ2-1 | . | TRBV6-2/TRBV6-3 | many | TGTGCCAGCAGTTATGGGGGCAATGAGCAGTTCTTC | CASSYGGNEQFF
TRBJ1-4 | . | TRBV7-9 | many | TGTGCCAGCAGCTTAGTCGGAGAGGCTGAAAAACTGTTTTTT | CASSLVGEAEKLFF
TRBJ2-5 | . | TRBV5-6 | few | TGTGCCAGCAGCTTAAACGGGCTCCGGGAGACCCAGTACTTC | CASSLNGLRETQYF
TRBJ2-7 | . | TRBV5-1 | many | TGCGCCAGCAGCTTGGTAGTGCCTGCCACGTCCTACGAGCAGTACTTC | CASSLVVPATSYEQYF
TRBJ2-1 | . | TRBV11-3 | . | TGTGCCAGCAGCGGAGAAAACGAGGTGGGGCAGTTCTTC | CASSGENEVGQFF
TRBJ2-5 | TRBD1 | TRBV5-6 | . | TGTGCCAGCACCAGGGCAGGGGCTCTTGGACAGGGGACCCAGTACTTC | CASTRAGALGQGTQYF
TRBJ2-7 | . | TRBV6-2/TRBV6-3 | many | TGTGCCAGCAGTTACTCCGGGGCCCCTTACGAGCAGTACTTC | CASSYSGAPYEQYF
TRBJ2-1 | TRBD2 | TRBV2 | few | TGTGCCAGCAGTGGAGGACTAGCGGAGCATGAGCAGTTCTTC | CASSGGLAEHEQFF
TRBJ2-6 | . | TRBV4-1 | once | TGCACCAGCAGCCAAAGGGGGGGGGTATACTCTGGGGCCAACGTCCTGACTTTC | CTSSQRGGVYSGANVLTF
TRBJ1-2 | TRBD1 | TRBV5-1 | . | TGCGCCAGCAGCCTGGGGGACAGGAACAGGGGCTACACCTTC | CASSLGDRNRGYTF
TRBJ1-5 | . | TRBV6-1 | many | TGTGCCAGCAGTGAAGCGGGGTTCTATAGCAATCAGCCCCAGCATTTT | CASSEAGFYSNQPQHF
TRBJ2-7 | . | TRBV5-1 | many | TGCGCCAGCAGCTTGGGTCCGGCGGGATCATACGAGCAGTACTTC | CASSLGPAGSYEQYF
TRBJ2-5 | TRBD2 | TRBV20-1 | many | TGCAGTGCTAGAGATCTCGCGGGAGGGGGTGCCCGAGCGACAGAGACCCAGTACTTC | CSARDLAGGGARATETQYF
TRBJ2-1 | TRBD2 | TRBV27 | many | TGTGCCAGCAGTTCGGGAGGAGCGGGAGTCAATGAGCAGTTCTTC | CASSSGGAGVNEQFF
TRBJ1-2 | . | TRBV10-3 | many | TGTGCCATCAGTACATACCTGACAACTTATGGCTACACCTTC | CAISTYLTTYGYTF
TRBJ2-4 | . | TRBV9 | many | TGTGCCAGCAGCGGGGGCCGAAACATTCAGTACTTC | CASSGGRNIQYF
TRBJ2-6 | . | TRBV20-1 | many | TGCAGTGCTAGAGACCCCCTCAACTCTGGGGCCAACGTCCTGACTTTC | CSARDPLNSGANVLTF
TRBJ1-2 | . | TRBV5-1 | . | TGCGCCACAAAAAGTGGGCCTGACCCCGACTATGGCTACACCTTC | CATKSGPDPDYGYTF
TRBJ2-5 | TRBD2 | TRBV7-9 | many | TGTGCCAGCAGCCCCCCGGCTAGCGGGAGTGAGACCCAGTACTTC | CASSPPASGSETQYF
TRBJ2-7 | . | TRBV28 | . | TGTGCCAGCAGTTTTAGTGGGAGTGCCGACGAGCAGTACTTC | CASSFSGSADEQYF